The rows below give T cell receptor beta chains drawn from one sample of a study of shared clonotypes between healthy human individuals. Sequencing used immunoSEQ multiplex PCR; TCRdb keeps in-frame clones, though not all of them. The sample gives under 2.5 million clones, roughly 90% of which show up once; 0.3% to 0.45% is in the top ten. The sample consisted of naive CD4+ T cells from PBMCs. The receptors derive from a man aged 18 to 29 in good health. Some clones in this sample may be carry-over from other donors' samples. CDR3s include the opening cysteine and the closing phenylalanine or tryptophan. Each record gives: D gene, V gene, clone size, J gene, CDR3 protein, CDR3 DNA. A D gene is named only where the DNA matches it firmly. Clone size is shown for a subset of rows, as once, few, many or a class of expanded clone.

>.|TRBV21-1|.|TRBJ2-7
CASSKALVQPAYEQYF
TGTGCCAGCAGCAAAGCGCTAGTACAGCCTGCCTACGAGCAGTACTTC
>TRBD1|TRBV6-1|.|TRBJ1-1
CASSVPPWTGNTEAFF
TGTGCCAGCAGTGTCCCGCCCTGGACAGGGAACACTGAAGCTTTCTTT
>.|TRBV9|.|TRBJ2-6
CASSPRGGTRRANVLTF
TGTGCCAGCAGCCCCCGCGGAGGCACCCGCAGGGCCAACGTCCTGACTTTC
>.|TRBV5-4|.|TRBJ2-5
CASSLAGGALQETQYF
TGTGCCAGCAGCTTGGCTGGAGGGGCACTTCAAGAGACCCAGTACTTC
>.|TRBV7-2|.|TRBJ1-3
CASSLDFLGINTIYF
TGTGCCAGCAGCTTAGACTTTCTTGGGATAAACACCATATATTTT
>.|TRBV28|.|TRBJ1-4
CASSLPAGATNEKLFF
TGTGCCAGCAGTTTACCCGCAGGGGCCACTAATGAAAAACTGTTTTTT
>.|TRBV28|.|TRBJ1-2
CASCLGLLKGYGYTF
TGTGCCAGCTGCCTGGGACTGCTTAAAGGGTATGGCTACACCTTC
>TRBD2|TRBV7-9|once|TRBJ2-1
CASSSGHSGRVSYNEQFF
TGTGCCAGCAGCTCAGGTCACAGCGGGAGAGTCTCCTACAATGAGCAGTTCTTC
>.|TRBV15|.|TRBJ1-1
CATSILQGKAEAFF
TGTGCCACCAGCATATTGCAGGGTAAGGCTGAAGCTTTCTTT
>.|TRBV20-1|few|TRBJ1-1
CSASQPNQAFF
TGCAGTGCTAGCCAACCCAATCAAGCTTTCTTT
>.|TRBV27|once|TRBJ2-3
CASSFLVSLDTQYF
TGTGCCAGCAGTTTTTTAGTTTCGTTGGATACGCAGTATTTT
>.|TRBV7-3|.|TRBJ1-3
CASSLTGQGSGNTIYF
TGTGCCAGCAGCTTAACGGGGCAGGGTTCTGGAAACACCATATATTTT
>TRBD1|TRBV6-1|.|TRBJ1-5
CASSEGTGGVNQPQHF
TGTGCCAGCAGTGAAGGGACAGGGGGCGTCAATCAGCCCCAGCATTTT
>.|TRBV18|.|TRBJ2-7
CASSPARAGLEAYEQYF
TGTGCCAGCTCACCAGCCCGGGCGGGTCTGGAGGCCTACGAGCAGTACTTC
>TRBD1|TRBV4-1|.|TRBJ2-2
CASSPHKSGGYPIFYGELFF
TGCGCCAGCAGCCCGCATAAATCAGGGGGCTATCCTATTTTCTACGGGGAGCTGTTTTTT
>TRBD1|TRBV27|.|TRBJ1-4
CASSQDWTGAYEKLFF
TGTGCCAGCAGCCAGGATTGGACAGGGGCCTATGAAAAACTGTTTTTT
>.|TRBV5-8|.|TRBJ2-1
CASSLLSFSYNEQFF
TGTGCCAGCAGCTTACTATCTTTCTCCTACAATGAGCAGTTCTTC
>TRBD1|TRBV4-1|.|TRBJ2-1
CASSQAPDRGLYNEQFF
TGCGCCAGCAGCCAAGCCCCCGACAGGGGCCTCTACAATGAGCAGTTCTTC
>.|TRBV28|.|TRBJ1-3
CASSLGGGTGNTIYF
TGTGCCAGCAGTTTAGGGGGAGGGACTGGAAACACCATATATTTT
>TRBD1|TRBV28|once|TRBJ2-4
CASSIPGQRVNIQYF
TGTGCCAGCAGTATCCCGGGACAGAGAGTAAACATTCAGTACTTC
>TRBD2|TRBV5-1|.|TRBJ2-1
CASSLDSGSLPNEQFF
TGCGCCAGCAGCTTGGATAGCGGGAGTTTACCCAATGAGCAGTTCTTC
>.|TRBV5-4|.|TRBJ2-3
CASSLGVATSGTDTQYF
TGTGCCAGCAGCTTGGGTGTAGCGACCTCCGGCACAGATACGCAGTATTTT
>TRBD1|TRBV30|.|TRBJ2-5
CAWSGDRGRRETQYF
TGTGCCTGGAGTGGTGACAGGGGGCGCCGTGAGACCCAGTACTTC
>.|TRBV6-5|.|TRBJ2-7
CASNPQGGVSYEQYF
TGTGCCAGCAACCCTCAAGGGGGAGTCTCCTACGAGCAGTACTTC
>.|TRBV5-1|.|TRBJ2-6
CASSPMHNSGANVLTF
TGCGCCAGCAGTCCAATGCACAACTCTGGGGCCAACGTCCTGACTTTC
>.|TRBV16|once|TRBJ2-7
CASSQSWRDDYEQYF
TGTGCCAGCAGCCAATCCTGGAGGGACGATTACGAGCAGTACTTC
>.|TRBV7-3|.|TRBJ1-1
CASSLTTGTEAFF
TGTGCCAGCAGCTTAACGACCGGCACTGAAGCTTTCTTT
>.|TRBV28|.|TRBJ2-1
CASSRQTSYNEQFF
TGTGCCAGCAGCAGACAAACCTCCTACAATGAGCAGTTCTTC
>.|TRBV11-2|once|TRBJ2-3
CASSPDGGSDTQYF
TGTGCCAGCAGCCCGGACGGCGGGTCAGATACGCAGTATTTT
>.|TRBV13|.|TRBJ2-5
CASSLYGTAKETQYF
TGTGCCAGCAGCTTATACGGGACGGCTAAAGAGACCCAGTACTTC
>.|TRBV30|.|TRBJ1-2
CAWSGGSGTYGYTF
TGTGCCTGGAGTGGGGGTTCGGGGACCTATGGCTACACCTTC
>.|TRBV7-2|.|TRBJ2-1
CASSLSGIYPFF
TGTGCCAGCAGCCTTTCCGGTATCTATCCGTTCTTC
>.|TRBV5-1|.|TRBJ2-7
CASSLDQGYEQYF
TGCGCCAGCAGCTTGGATCAGGGATACGAGCAGTACTTC
>TRBD1|TRBV10-3|.|TRBJ2-2
CAISKDREDAGELFF
TGTGCCATCAGTAAAGACAGGGAAGATGCCGGGGAGCTGTTTTTT
>TRBD1|TRBV2|.|TRBJ2-7
CAGTASYEQYF
TGTGCCGGGACAGCCTCCTACGAGCAGTACTTC
>TRBD2|TRBV5-1|.|TRBJ2-1
CASSLAERGAPEQFF
TGCGCCAGCAGCTTGGCGGAGCGGGGGGCGCCTGAGCAGTTCTTC
>TRBD1|TRBV2|.|TRBJ1-4
CASSEMTGGEEKLFF
TGTGCCAGCAGTGAAATGACAGGGGGTGAAGAAAAACTGTTTTTT
>TRBD1|TRBV18|.|TRBJ1-2
CASSPTGGVNGYTF
TGTGCCAGCTCACCAACAGGGGGCGTAAATGGCTACACCTTC
>TRBD1|TRBV9|.|TRBJ2-4
CASSLRTGTGEDIQYF
TGTGCCAGCAGCCTCAGAACGGGGACAGGGGAGGACATTCAGTACTTC
>TRBD1|TRBV6-5|.|TRBJ1-4
CASSRRGQGEEKLFF
TGTGCCAGCAGTCGCCGAGGACAGGGGGAGGAAAAACTGTTTTTT
>TRBD1|TRBV6-1|.|TRBJ1-5
CASSDAGQGAQQPQHF
TGTGCCAGCAGTGACGCCGGACAGGGGGCACAGCAGCCCCAGCATTTT
>TRBD1|TRBV7-9|.|TRBJ1-2
CASSLRAGTGKSGYTF
TGTGCCAGCAGCCTAAGGGCGGGGACAGGGAAGTCTGGCTACACCTTC
>.|TRBV7-9|.|TRBJ2-1
CASSRTGPYNEQFF
TGTGCCAGCAGTCGGACTGGCCCCTACAATGAGCAGTTCTTC
>.|TRBV7-9|.|TRBJ1-3
CASTTGRDTIYF
TGTGCCAGTACTACAGGGCGGGACACCATATATTTT
>.|TRBV21-1|.|TRBJ2-3
CASSKRFGTDTQYF
TGTGCCAGCAGCAAACGGTTCGGCACAGATACGCAGTATTTT
>TRBD1|TRBV5-1|once|TRBJ1-3
CASSDPGQGVGNTIYF
TGCGCCAGCAGCGATCCGGGACAGGGTGTCGGAAACACCATATATTTT
>.|TRBV19|.|TRBJ1-5
CASSIVLGRGNQPQHF
TGTGCCAGTAGTATCGTGCTCGGGAGAGGCAATCAGCCCCAGCATTTT
>TRBD2|TRBV5-1|.|TRBJ2-3
CASSLLRAGGESTDTQYF
TGCGCCAGCAGCCTACTGCGAGCGGGAGGAGAGTCGACAGATACGCAGTATTTT
>.|TRBV28|once|TRBJ2-5
CASRGLAREQETQYF
TGTGCCAGCAGAGGGCTAGCGAGAGAACAAGAGACCCAGTACTTC
>.|TRBV4-2|.|TRBJ2-2
CASSHPAGGVGTGELFF
TGTGCCAGCAGCCACCCGGCCGGGGGAGTGGGAACCGGGGAGCTGTTTTTT
>.|TRBV11-2|.|TRBJ2-7
CASRLQGTYEQYF
TGTGCCAGCAGACTTCAGGGAACCTACGAGCAGTACTTC
>TRBD2|TRBV27|.|TRBJ2-7
CASSHRDAGGEQYF
TGTGCCAGCAGCCACAGGGACGCGGGAGGCGAGCAGTACTTC
>TRBD2|TRBV9|.|TRBJ2-2
CASSVTAGVLTGELFF
TGTGCCAGCAGCGTAACGGCGGGAGTCCTCACCGGGGAGCTGTTTTTT
>TRBD2|TRBV5-1|.|TRBJ2-3
CASSLTSRESQYF
TGCGCCAGCAGCCTGACTAGCCGAGAGTCGCAGTATTTT
>.|TRBV5-4|once|TRBJ2-1
CASSLPFIGSYNEQFF
TGTGCCAGCAGCTTGCCCTTTATAGGCTCCTACAATGAGCAGTTCTTC
>.|TRBV6-6|.|TRBJ1-3
CASSYTGTGNTIYF
TGTGCCAGCAGTTACACAGGGACTGGAAACACCATATATTTT
>.|TRBV4-1|.|TRBJ1-2
CASSFGQLNYGYTF
TGCGCCAGCAGCTTCGGACAGCTGAACTATGGCTACACCTTC